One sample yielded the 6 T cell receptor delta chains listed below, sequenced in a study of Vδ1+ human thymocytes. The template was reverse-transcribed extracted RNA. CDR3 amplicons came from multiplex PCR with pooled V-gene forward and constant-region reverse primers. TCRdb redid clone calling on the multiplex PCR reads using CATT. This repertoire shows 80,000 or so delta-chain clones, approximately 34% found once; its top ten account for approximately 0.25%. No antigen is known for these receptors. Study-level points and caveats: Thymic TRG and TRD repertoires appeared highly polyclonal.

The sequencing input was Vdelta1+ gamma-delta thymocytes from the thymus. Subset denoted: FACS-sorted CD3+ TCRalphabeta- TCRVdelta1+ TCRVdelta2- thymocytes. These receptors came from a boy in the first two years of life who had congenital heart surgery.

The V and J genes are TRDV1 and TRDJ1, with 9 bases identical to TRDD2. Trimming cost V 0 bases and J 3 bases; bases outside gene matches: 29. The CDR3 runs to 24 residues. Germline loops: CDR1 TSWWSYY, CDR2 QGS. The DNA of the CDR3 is TGTGCTCTTGGGGAACTCGGGGTGCCCTTCCTACCACAGTTCGTTGTGTGGGGGGCCGATAAACTCATCTTT. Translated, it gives CALGELGVPFLPQFVVWGADKLIF.

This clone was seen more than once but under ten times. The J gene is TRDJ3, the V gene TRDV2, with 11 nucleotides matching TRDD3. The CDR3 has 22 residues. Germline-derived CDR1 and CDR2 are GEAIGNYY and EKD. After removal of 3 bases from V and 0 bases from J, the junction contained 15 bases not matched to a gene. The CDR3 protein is CACDGLLRWGIHLSWDTRQMFF. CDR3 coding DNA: TGTGCCTGTGACGGGCTCCTACGCTGGGGGATACATCTCTCCTGGGACACCCGACAGATGTTTTTC.

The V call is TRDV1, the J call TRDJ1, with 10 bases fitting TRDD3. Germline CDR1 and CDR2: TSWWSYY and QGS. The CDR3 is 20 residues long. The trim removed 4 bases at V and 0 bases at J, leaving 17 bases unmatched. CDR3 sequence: CALGARGVLGDWPNTDKLIF. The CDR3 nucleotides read TGTGCTCTTGGGGCACGGGGGGTACTGGGGGATTGGCCCAACACCGATAAACTCATCTTT.

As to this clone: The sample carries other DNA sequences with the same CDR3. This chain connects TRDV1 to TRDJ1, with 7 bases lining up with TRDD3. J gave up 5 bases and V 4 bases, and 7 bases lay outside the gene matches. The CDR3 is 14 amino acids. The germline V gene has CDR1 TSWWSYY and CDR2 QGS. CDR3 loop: CALGVFSLGDKLIF. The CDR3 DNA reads TGTGCTCTTGGGGTCTTTTCACTGGGGGATAAACTCATCTTT.

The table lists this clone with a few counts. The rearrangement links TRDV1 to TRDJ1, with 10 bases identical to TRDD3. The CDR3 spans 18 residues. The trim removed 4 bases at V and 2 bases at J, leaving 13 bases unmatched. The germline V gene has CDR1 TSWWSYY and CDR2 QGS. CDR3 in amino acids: CALGGPTVLGDRTDKLIF. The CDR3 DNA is TGTGCTCTTGGGGGCCCTACGGTACTGGGGGATCGGACCGATAAACTCATCTTT.

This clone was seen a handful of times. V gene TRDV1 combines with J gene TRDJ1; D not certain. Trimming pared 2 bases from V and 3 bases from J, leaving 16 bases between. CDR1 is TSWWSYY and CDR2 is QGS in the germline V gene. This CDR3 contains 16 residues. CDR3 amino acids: CALGEDSTRSADKLIF. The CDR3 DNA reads TGTGCTCTTGGGGAAGATTCGACTCGTTCCGCCGATAAACTCATCTTT.